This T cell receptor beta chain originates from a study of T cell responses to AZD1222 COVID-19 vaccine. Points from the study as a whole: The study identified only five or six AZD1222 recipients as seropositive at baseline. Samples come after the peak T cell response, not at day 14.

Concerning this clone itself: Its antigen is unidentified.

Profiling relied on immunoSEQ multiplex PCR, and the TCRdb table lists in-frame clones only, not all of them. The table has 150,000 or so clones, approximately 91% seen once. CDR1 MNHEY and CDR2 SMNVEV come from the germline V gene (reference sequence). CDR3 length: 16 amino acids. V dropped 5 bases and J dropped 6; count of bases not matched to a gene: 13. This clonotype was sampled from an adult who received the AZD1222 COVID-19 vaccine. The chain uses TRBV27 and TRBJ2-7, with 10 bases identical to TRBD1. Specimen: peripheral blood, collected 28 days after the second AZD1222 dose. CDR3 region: CASSMRIDRGLSEQYF. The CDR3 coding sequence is TGTGCCAGCAGTATGCGAATAGACAGGGGGCTATCCGAGCAGTACTTC.